This T cell receptor beta chain emerged from a study of OX40 agonist ivuxolimab in advanced cancers. Study background: Earlier treatment with anti-PD-1, anti-PD-L1 or anti-CTLA-4 was permitted, and 35% to 45% had received some.

The CDR3 has 14 residues. CDR1 and CDR2 from the germline V gene are WNHNN and SYGVQD (reference sequence). V was clipped by 3 bases and J by 6 bases, with 14 bases between them. Here immunoSEQ multiplex PCR was the method, and the copy in TCRdb shows in-frame clones only, minus some. The table shows around 75,000 clones, with roughly 91% occurring only once. This chain joins TRBV10-1 and TRBJ1-2; tentatively, D is TRBD1 (5 bases). Sequenced material: CD4+ or CD8+ T cells sorted from blood, taken in a trial of the OX40 agonist ivuxolimab. The clonotype was recovered from an adult with an advanced solid tumor such as melanoma, head and neck, liver or kidney cancer. The CDR3 DNA is TGCGCCAGCAGTGATTCGGCGGGGACGAATGGCTACACCTTC. Residues: CASSDSAGTNGYTF.